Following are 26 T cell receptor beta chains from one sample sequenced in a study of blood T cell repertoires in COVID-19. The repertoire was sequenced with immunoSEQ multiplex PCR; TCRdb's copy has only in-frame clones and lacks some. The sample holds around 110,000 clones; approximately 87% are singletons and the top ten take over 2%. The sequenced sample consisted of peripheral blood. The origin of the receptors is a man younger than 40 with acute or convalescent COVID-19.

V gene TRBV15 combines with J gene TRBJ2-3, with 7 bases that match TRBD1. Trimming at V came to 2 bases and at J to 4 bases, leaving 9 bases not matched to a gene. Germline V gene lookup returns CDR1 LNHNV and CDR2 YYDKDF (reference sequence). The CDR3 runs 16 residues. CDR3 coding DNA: TGTGCCACCAGCAGACGACAGGGAGAGGTCGCAGATACGCAGTATTTT. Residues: CATSRRQGEVADTQYF.

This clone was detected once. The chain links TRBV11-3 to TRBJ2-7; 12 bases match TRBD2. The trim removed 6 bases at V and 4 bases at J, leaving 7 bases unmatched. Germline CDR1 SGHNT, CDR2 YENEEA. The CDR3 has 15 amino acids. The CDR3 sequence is CASSLRTSGEYEQYV. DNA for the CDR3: TGTGCCAGCAGTCTTCGGACTAGCGGGGAATACGAGCAGTACGTC.

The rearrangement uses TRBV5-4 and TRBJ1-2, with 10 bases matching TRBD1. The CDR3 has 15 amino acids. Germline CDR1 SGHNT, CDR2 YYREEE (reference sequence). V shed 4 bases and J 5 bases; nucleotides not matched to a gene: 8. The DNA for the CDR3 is TGTGCCAGCAGCGCCCGACAGGGGGCTGAATATGGCTACACCTTC. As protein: CASSARQGAEYGYTF.

The CDR3 protein is CASSRIGDLYNEQFF. CDR3 nucleotides: TGCGCCAGCAGCCGCATCGGGGATCTTTACAATGAGCAGTTCTTC. V is TRBV4-3 and J is TRBJ2-1, with a weak D call TRBD2 (5 bases). V was trimmed by 4 bases and J by 4 bases, leaving 14 bases between them. CDR3 size: 15 residues. Per germline, CDR1 LGHNA and CDR2 YSLEER.

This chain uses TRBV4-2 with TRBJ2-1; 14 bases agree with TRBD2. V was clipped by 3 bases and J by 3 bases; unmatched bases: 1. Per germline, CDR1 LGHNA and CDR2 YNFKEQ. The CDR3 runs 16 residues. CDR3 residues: CASSQGTSGGYNEQFF. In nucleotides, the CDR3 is TGTGCCAGCAGCCAGGGGACTAGCGGGGGCTACAATGAGCAGTTCTTC.

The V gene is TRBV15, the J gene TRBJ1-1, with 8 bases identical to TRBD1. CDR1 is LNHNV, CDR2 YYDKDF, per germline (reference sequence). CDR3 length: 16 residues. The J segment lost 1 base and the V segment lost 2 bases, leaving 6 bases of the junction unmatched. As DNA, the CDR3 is TGTGCCACCAGCAGACGCCAAGGGACAGGGAACACTGAAGCTTTCTTT. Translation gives CATSRRQGTGNTEAFF.

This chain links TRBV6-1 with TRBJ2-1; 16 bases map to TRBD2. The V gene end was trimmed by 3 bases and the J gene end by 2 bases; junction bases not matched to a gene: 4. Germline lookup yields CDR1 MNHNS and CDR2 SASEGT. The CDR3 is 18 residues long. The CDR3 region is CASSDKGTSGRAYNEQFF. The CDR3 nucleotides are TGTGCCAGCAGTGATAAGGGGACTAGCGGGAGGGCCTACAATGAGCAGTTCTTC.

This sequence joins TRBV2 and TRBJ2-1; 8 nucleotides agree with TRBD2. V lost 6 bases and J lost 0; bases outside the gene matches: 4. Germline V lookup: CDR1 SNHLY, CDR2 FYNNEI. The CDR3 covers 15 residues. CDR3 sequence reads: CASRDSGGSYNEQFF. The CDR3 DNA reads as TGTGCCAGCAGGGACAGCGGGGGCTCCTACAATGAGCAGTTCTTC.

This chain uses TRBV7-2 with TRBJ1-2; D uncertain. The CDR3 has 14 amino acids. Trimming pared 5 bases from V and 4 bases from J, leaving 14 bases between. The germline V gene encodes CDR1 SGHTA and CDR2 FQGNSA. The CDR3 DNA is TGTGCCAGCAGCCCCGATCGGCAGGCCTATGGCTACACCTTC. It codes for CASSPDRQAYGYTF.

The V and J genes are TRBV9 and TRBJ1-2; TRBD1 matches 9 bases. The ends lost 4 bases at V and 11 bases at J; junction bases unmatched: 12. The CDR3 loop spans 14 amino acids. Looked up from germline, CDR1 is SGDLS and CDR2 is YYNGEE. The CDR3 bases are TGTGCCAGCAGCCTCTCGGCGGGACAGGGAAGTTACACCTTC. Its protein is CASSLSAGQGSYTF.

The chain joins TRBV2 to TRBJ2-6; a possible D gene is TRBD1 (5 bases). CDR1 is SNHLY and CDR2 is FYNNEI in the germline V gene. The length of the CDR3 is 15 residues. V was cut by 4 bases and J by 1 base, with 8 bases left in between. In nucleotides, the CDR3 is TGTGCCAGCAGTGTGGGGCATTCTGGGGCCAACGTCCTGACTTTC. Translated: CASSVGHSGANVLTF.

In nucleotides, the CDR3 is TGTGCCAGCAGTTTAAGGGGTTTCGGGGAGCTGTTTTTT. Protein product: CASSLRGFGELFF. The gene calls are TRBV12-3 or TRBV12-4 and TRBJ2-2, with D possibly being TRBD1 (5 bases). Trimming removed 2 bases from V and 7 bases from J, with 8 bases in between. This CDR3 contains 13 residues.

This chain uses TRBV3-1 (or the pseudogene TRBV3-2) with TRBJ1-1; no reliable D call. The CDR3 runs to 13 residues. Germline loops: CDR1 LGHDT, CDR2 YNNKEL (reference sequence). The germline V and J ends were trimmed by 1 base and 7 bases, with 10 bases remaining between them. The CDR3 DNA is TGTGCCAGCAGCCAAGGGGCATCTCTTGAAGCTTTCTTT. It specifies CASSQGASLEAFF.

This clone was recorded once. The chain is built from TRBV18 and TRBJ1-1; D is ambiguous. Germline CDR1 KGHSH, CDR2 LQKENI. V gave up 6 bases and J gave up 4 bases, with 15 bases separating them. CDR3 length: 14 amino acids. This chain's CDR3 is CASSQRTGGTEAFF. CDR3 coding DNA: TGTGCCAGCTCTCAAAGGACGGGAGGCACTGAAGCTTTCTTT.

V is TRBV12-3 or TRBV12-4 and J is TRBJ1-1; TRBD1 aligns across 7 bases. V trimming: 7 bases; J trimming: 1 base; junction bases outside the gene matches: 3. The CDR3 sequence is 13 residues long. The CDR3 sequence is CASNRDRNTEAFF. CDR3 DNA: TGTGCCAGCAACAGGGACAGGAACACTGAAGCTTTCTTT.

CDR3 nucleotides: TGCGCCAGCAGCGTGGAGGTCCTGCCATCAACTAATGAAAAACTGTTTTTT. Its protein is CASSVEVLPSTNEKLFF. This chain connects TRBV4-1 to TRBJ1-4; D uncertain. Germline CDR1 reads MGHRA; CDR2 reads YSYEKL. V was cut by 5 bases and J by 0 bases, with 16 bases left in between. The CDR3 runs 17 residues.

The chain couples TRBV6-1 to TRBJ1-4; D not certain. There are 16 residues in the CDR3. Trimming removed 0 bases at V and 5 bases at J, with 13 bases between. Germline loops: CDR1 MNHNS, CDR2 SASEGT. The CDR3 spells CASSEAAGLGNEKLFF. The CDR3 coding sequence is TGTGCCAGCAGTGAAGCGGCGGGCCTTGGGAATGAAAAACTGTTTTTT.

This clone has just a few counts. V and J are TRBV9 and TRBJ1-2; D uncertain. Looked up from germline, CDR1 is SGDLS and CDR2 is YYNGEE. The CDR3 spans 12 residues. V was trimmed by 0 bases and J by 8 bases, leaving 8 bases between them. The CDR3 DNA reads TGTGCCAGCAGCGTAGGCGAGGGAGGCTACACCTTC. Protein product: CASSVGEGGYTF.

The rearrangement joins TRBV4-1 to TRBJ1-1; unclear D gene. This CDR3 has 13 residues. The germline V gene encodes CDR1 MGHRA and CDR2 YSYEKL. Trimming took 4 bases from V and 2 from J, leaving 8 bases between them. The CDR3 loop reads CASSPESNTEAFF. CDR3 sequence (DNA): TGCGCCAGCAGCCCCGAGTCTAACACTGAAGCTTTCTTT.

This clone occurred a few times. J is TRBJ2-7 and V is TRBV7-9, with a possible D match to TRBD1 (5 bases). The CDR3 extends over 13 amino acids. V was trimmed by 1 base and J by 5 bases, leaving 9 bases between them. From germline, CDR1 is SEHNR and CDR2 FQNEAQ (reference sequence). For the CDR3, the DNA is TGTGCCAGCAGCTTAGTAGGGGTGAACGAGCAGTACTTC. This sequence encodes CASSLVGVNEQYF.

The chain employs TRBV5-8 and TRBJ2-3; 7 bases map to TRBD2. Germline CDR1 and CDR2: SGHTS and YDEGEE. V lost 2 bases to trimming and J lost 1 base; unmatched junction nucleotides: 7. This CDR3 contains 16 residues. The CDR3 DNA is TGTGCCAGCAGCTTTGGGGTAACTAGCGGCACAGATACGCAGTATTTT. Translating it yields CASSFGVTSGTDTQYF.

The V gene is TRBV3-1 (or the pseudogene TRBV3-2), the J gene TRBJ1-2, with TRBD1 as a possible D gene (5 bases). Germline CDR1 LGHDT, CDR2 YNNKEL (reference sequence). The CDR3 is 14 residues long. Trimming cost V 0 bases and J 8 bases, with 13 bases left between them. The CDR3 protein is CASSQDGRGYGYTF. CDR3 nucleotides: TGTGCCAGCAGCCAAGATGGGCGGGGCTACGGCTACACCTTC.

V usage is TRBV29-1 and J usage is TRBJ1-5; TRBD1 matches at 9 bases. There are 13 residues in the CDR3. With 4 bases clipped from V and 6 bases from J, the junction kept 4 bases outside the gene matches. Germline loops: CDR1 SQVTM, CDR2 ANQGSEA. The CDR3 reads CSVGDRAGQPQHF. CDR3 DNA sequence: TGCAGCGTTGGGGACAGGGCGGGTCAGCCCCAGCATTTT.

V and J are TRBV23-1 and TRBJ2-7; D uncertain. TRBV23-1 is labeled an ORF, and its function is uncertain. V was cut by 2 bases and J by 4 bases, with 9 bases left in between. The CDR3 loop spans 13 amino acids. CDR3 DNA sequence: TGCGCCAGCAGTCAAACCCCCGGGTACGAGCAGTACTTC. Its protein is CASSQTPGYEQYF.

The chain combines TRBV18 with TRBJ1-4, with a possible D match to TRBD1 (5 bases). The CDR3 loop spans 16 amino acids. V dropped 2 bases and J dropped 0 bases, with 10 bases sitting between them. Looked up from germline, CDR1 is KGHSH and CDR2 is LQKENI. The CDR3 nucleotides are TGTGCCAGCTCACCAGGGGGGACCTCAACTAATGAAAAACTGTTTTTT. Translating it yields CASSPGGTSTNEKLFF.

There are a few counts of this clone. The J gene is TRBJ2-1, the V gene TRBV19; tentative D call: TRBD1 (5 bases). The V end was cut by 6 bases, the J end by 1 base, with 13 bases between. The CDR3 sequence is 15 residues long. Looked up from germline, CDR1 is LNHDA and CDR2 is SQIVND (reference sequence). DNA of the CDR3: TGTGCCAGTAGCCGCAGGGTATTTTCCTACAATGAGCAGTTCTTC. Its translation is CASSRRVFSYNEQFF.